A single sample gave rise to the 15 T cell receptor beta chains below, sequenced in a study of T cells after yellow fever vaccination. TCRdb ran MiXCR on the 5' RACE reads and lists one entry per CDR3 protein. The sample lists tens of thousands of distinct CDR3 sequences, around 6.2% seen once, with roughly 2% in the top ten. The sequences come from CD4+ T cells sorted from PBMCs, collected around 15 days after the first yellow fever vaccination. Source of these receptors: a man between 18 and 35 years old who received the YFV17D yellow fever vaccine.

This clonotype was seen repeatedly, ten times or more. The V call is TRBV6-4, the J call TRBJ2-1; D may be TRBD1 (5 bases). This CDR3 comprises 15 residues. Deletions cut 6 bases from V and 1 base from J, with 13 bases between. Germline V gives CDR1 MRHNA, CDR2 SNTAGT. The chain's CDR3 is CASSRETVSYNEQFF. DNA for the CDR3: TGTGCCAGCAGCCGAGAGACAGTTTCCTACAATGAGCAGTTCTTC.

The chain has TRBV7-9 and TRBJ2-7; D remains ambiguous. The CDR3 length is 13 residues. The germline V gene encodes CDR1 SEHNR and CDR2 FQNEAQ (reference sequence). The V gene lost 9 bases and the J gene lost 3 bases, with 15 bases spanning the gap. The CDR3 nucleotides read TGTGCCAGGAGCCCTGGGCAAGTCTACGAGCAGTACGTC. Translated: CARSPGQVYEQYV.

There are many counts of this clonotype. The chain uses TRBV20-1 and TRBJ2-7, with 7 bases that match TRBD1. Per germline, CDR1 DFQATT and CDR2 SNEGSKA (reference sequence). The CDR3 is 13 residues long. J lost 3 bases, V lost 6 bases, and 8 bases had no gene match. CDR3 amino acids: CSALHRGGYEQYF. The CDR3, as DNA: TGCAGTGCCCTTCACAGGGGCGGCTACGAGCAGTACTTC.

At least ten counts were recorded for this clonotype. The chain employs TRBV7-2 and TRBJ2-3; 9 nucleotides agree with TRBD1. The ends lost 4 bases at V and 3 bases at J; junction bases unmatched: 5. Germline-derived CDR1 and CDR2 are SGHTA and FQGNSA. The length of the CDR3 is 15 residues. This CDR3 is CASSSGQGWTDTQYF. The CDR3, as DNA: TGTGCCAGCAGCTCCGGACAGGGGTGGACAGATACGCAGTATTTT.

This clonotype was found many times. J is TRBJ1-6 and V is TRBV4-3, with unresolved D. V was pared by 0 bases and J by 3 bases, with 6 bases between. CDR1 is LGHNA, CDR2 YSLEER, per germline. The CDR3 totals 15 residues. The CDR3 bases are TGCGCCAGCAGCCAAGAGCAGAGCTATAATTCACCCCTCCACTTT. Amino acids: CASSQEQSYNSPLHF.

CDR3 sequence reads: CASSAYRDQETQYF. The DNA of the CDR3 is TGTGCCAGCAGCGCGTACAGGGACCAAGAGACCCAGTACTTC. The genes are TRBV7-6 and TRBJ2-1; tentatively, D is TRBD1 (6 bases). The end of the DNA fits TRBJ2-5 better, so the J call may be wrong. The CDR3 loop spans 14 amino acids. Germline V CDR1 and CDR2: SGHVS, FNYEAQ.

This clonotype was seen ten or more times. This chain joins TRBV12-3 or TRBV12-4 and TRBJ1-1; 8 bases agree with TRBD1. The CDR3 loop spans 14 amino acids. V shed 4 bases, J shed 4 bases, and the junction held 5 bases outside the gene matches. The CDR3 nucleotides read TGTGCCAGCAGTTCAGGGGGCGGGGTCACTGAAGCTTTCTTT. Amino acid sequence: CASSSGGGVTEAFF.

This clonotype was seen many times. The chain employs TRBV12-3 or TRBV12-4 and TRBJ2-7; 9 bases map to TRBD1. J was trimmed by 6 bases and V by 5 bases; bases with no gene match: 11. CDR3 length: 15 amino acids. CDR3 DNA sequence: TGTGCCAGCAGTCCGAGGACAGGGGAGGGACGCGAGCAGTACTTC. Protein sequence: CASSPRTGEGREQYF.

Ten or more counts support this clonotype. The chain combines TRBV6-1 with TRBJ2-3, with TRBD2 as a possible D gene (5 bases). There are 15 residues in the CDR3. Germline CDR1 reads MNHNS; CDR2 reads SASEGT. V was clipped by 6 bases and J by 8 bases, with 21 bases between them. CDR3 DNA sequence: TGTGCCAGCAGCTCTGGACTTTTCTCCTGGGGTACGCAGTATTTT. Protein product: CASSSGLFSWGTQYF.

This clonotype was observed many times. The rearrangement uses TRBV7-2 and TRBJ2-5; D remains unclear. This CDR3 has 11 residues. Germline V gene lookup returns CDR1 SGHTA and CDR2 FQGNSA. The V and J ends lost 4 bases and 5 bases respectively, with 5 bases between them. For the CDR3, the DNA is TGTGCCAGCAGCTGGGGTGAGACCCAGTACTTC. Its protein is CASSWGETQYF.

This clonotype was observed at least ten times. V and J are TRBV3-1 and TRBJ1-1; D not resolved. Germline assignment: CDR1 LGHDT and CDR2 YNNKEL (reference sequence). The CDR3 is 15 amino acids. V lost 2 bases and J 1 base, leaving 11 bases between the germline ends. Here the CDR3 reads CASSQTGLGNTEAFF. For the CDR3, the DNA is TGTGCCAGCAGCCAAACGGGGTTGGGGAACACTGAAGCTTTCTTT.

This clonotype showed up many times. The V gene is TRBV10-3, the J gene TRBJ2-7, with TRBD2 matching 12 bases. V shed 4 bases and J 1 base; nucleotides not matched to a gene: 5. Germline V gives CDR1 ENHRY, CDR2 SYGVKD. The CDR3 length is 16 residues. This CDR3 is CAISVTSGGPSYEQYF. The CDR3 DNA reads as TGTGCCATCAGTGTAACTAGCGGGGGGCCTTCCTACGAGCAGTACTTC.

Comments on this clonotype: A much more abundant neighbour one base away suggests this may be a read error. The J gene is TRBJ1-1, the V gene TRBV5-1, with 12 bases aligning to TRBD1. Germline V gene sequence: CDR1 SGHRS, CDR2 YFSETQ. The CDR3 is 16 amino acids. This CDR3 reads CDSSGRDRGRDTEAFF. The CDR3 nucleotides read TGCGACAGCAGCGGCCGGGACAGGGGGCGAGACACTGAAGCTTTCTTT.

This clonotype has ten or more counts. The chain joins TRBV12-3 or TRBV12-4 to TRBJ2-2, with 7 bases identical to TRBD1. After removal of 7 bases from V and 6 bases from J, the junction contained 11 bases not matched to a gene. The CDR3 is 15 residues long. The CDR3 reads CASTPGGSGAGELFF. The CDR3 DNA reads as TGTGCCAGCACCCCAGGGGGTTCCGGCGCCGGGGAGCTGTTTTTT.

On this clonotype: Given a much more abundant clone one base away, this may be a read error. V is TRBV5-1 and J is TRBJ1-4; TRBD1 is a possible D gene (5 bases). Germline assignment: CDR1 SGHRS and CDR2 YFSETQ. CDR3 length: 15 amino acids. For the CDR3, the DNA is TGCGCCAGCAGCAAGGGGTCTGCAACTAAGGAAAAACTGTTTTTT. This translates into CASSKGSATKEKLFF.